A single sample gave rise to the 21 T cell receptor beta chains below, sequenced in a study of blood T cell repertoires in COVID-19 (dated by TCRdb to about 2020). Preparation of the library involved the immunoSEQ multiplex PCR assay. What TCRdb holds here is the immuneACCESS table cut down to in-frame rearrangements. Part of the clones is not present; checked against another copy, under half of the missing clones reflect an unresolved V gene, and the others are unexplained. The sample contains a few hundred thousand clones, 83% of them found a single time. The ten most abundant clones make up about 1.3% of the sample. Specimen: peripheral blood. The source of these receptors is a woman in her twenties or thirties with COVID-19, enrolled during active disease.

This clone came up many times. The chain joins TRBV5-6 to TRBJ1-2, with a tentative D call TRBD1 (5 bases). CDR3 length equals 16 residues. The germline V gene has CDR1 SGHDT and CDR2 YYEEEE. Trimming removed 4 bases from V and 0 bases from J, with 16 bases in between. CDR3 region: CASSPKTVTPNYGYTF. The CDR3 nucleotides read TGTGCCAGCAGCCCGAAGACAGTTACCCCTAACTATGGCTACACCTTC.

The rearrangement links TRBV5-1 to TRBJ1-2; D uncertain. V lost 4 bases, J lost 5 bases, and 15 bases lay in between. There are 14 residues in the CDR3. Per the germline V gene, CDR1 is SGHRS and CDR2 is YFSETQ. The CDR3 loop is CASSPGLRDYGYTF. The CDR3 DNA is TGCGCCAGCAGCCCCGGACTGAGGGATTATGGCTACACCTTC.

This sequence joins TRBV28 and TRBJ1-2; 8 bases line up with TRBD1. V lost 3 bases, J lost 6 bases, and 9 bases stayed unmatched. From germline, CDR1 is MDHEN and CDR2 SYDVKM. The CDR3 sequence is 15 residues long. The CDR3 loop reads CASSFPQGARDGYTF. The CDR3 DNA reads TGTGCCAGCAGTTTTCCGCAGGGGGCGCGGGATGGCTACACCTTC.

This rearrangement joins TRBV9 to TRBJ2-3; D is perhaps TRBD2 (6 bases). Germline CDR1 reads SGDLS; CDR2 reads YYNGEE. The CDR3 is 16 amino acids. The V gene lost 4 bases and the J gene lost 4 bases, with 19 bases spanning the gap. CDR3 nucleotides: TGTGCCAGCAGCTATGGACGGGCAGCGGGCCCAGATACGCAGTATTTT. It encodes CASSYGRAAGPDTQYF.

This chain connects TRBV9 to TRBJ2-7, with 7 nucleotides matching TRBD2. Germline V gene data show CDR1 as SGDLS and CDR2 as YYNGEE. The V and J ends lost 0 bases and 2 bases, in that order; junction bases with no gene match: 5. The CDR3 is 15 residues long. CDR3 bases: TGTGCCAGCAGCGTAGGGGGGGGAGCCACCTACGAGCAGTACTTC. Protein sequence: CASSVGGGATYEQYF. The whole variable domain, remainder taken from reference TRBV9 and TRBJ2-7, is DSGVTQTPKHLITATGQRVTLRCSPRSGDLSVYWYQQSLDQGLQFLIQYYNGEERAKGNILERFSAQQFPDLHSELNLSSLELGDSALYFCASSVGGGATYEQYFGPGTRLTVT.

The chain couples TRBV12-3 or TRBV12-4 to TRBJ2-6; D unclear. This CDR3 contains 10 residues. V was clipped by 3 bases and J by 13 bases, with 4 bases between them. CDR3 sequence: CASSLRVLTF. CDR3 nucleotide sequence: TGTGCCAGCAGTTTGCGGGTCCTGACTTTC.

For the CDR3, the DNA is TGTGCCAGCAGTACCAGACAGTCCCAAGAGACCCAGTACTTC. It codes for CASSTRQSQETQYF. The V and J genes are TRBV27 and TRBJ2-5; D possibly corresponds to TRBD1 (5 bases). Germline CDR1 MNHEY, CDR2 SMNVEV (reference sequence). Trimming removed 5 bases from V and 1 base from J, with 11 bases in between. This CDR3 region has 14 residues.

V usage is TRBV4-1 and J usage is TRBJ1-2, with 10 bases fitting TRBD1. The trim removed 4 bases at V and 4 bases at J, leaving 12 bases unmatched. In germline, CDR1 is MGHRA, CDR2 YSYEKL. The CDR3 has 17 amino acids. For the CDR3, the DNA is TGCGCCAGCAGCCCAGAGGGCCGGGACAGGGGCCGCTATGGCTACACCTTC. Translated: CASSPEGRDRGRYGYTF.

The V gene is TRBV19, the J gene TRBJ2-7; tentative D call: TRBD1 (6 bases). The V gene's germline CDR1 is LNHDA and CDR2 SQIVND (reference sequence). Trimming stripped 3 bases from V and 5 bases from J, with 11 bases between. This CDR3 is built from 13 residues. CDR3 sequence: CASSIKGEHEQYF. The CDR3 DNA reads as TGTGCCAGTAGTATTAAGGGGGAACACGAGCAGTACTTC.

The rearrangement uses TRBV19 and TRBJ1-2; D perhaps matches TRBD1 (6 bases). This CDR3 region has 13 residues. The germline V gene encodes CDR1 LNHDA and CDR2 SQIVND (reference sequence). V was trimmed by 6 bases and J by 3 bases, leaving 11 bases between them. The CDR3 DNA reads TGTGCCAGTAGGGAGGACAGTCACTATGGCTACACCTTC. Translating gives CASREDSHYGYTF.

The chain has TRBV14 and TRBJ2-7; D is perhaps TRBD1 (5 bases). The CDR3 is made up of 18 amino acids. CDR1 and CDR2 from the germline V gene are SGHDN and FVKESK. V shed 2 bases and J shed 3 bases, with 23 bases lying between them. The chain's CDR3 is CASSQRIPLFGHNYEQYF. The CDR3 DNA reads TGTGCCAGCAGCCAAAGGATCCCCCTATTTGGACACAACTACGAGCAGTACTTC.

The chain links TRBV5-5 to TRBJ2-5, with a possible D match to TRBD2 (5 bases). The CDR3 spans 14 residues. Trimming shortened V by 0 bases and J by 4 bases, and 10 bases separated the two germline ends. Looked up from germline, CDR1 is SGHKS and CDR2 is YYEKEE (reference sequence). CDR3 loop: CASSLVSGRETQYF. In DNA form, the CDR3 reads TGTGCCAGCAGCTTGGTATCGGGGAGAGAGACCCAGTACTTC.

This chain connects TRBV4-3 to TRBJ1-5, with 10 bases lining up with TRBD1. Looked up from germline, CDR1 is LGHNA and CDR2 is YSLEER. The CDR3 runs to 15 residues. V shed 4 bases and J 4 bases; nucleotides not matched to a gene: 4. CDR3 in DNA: TGCGCCAGCAGCCTCGGACAGGGGGGGAATCAGCCCCAGCATTTT. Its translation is CASSLGQGGNQPQHF.

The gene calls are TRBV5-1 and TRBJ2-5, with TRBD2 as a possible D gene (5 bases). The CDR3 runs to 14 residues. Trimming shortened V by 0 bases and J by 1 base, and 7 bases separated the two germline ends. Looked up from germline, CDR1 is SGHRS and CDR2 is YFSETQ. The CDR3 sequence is CASSLERTQETQYF. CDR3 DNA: TGCGCCAGCAGCTTGGAGCGGACCCAAGAGACCCAGTACTTC.

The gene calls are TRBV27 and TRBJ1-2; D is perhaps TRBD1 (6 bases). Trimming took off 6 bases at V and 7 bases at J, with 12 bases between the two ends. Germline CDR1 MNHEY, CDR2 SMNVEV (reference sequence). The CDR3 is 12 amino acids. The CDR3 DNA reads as TGTGCCAGCAGACAAACAGGGTTTGGCTACACCTTC. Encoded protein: CASRQTGFGYTF.

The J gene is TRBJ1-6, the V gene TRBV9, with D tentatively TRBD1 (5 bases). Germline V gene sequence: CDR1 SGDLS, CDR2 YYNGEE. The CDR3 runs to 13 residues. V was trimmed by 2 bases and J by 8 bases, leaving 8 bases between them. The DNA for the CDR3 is TGTGCCAGCAGCGTTGGGGGGGATTCACCCCTCCACTTT. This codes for CASSVGGDSPLHF.

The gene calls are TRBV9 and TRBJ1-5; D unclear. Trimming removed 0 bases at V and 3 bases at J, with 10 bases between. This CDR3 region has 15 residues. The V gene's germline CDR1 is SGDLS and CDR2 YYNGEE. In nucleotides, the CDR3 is TGTGCCAGCAGCGTAGCCGGACGGGACAATCAGCCCCAGCATTTT. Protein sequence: CASSVAGRDNQPQHF.

CDR3 loop: CASSQAGGIGGLSYTDTQYF. The CDR3 DNA is TGTGCCAGCAGCCAAGCGGGGGGAATTGGCGGTCTTTCCTACACAGATACGCAGTATTTT. The chain employs TRBV3-1 (or the pseudogene TRBV3-2) and TRBJ2-3; 7 bases match TRBD2. Germline V gene lookup returns CDR1 LGHDT and CDR2 YNNKEL (reference sequence). CDR3 length equals 20 residues. V lost 1 base and J lost 2; bases outside the gene matches: 18.

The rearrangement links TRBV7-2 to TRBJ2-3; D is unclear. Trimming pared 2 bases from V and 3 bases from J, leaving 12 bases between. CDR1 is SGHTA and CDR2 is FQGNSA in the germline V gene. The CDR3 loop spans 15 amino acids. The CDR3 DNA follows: TGTGCCAGCAGCTTATACGGCGGTTCGACAGATACGCAGTATTTT. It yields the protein CASSLYGGSTDTQYF.

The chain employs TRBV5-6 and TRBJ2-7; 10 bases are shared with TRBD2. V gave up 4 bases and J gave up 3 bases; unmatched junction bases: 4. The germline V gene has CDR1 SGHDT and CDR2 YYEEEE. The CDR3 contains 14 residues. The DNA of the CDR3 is TGTGCCAGCAGCGACGTAGCGGGAGGCTACGAGCAGTACTTC. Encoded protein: CASSDVAGGYEQYF.

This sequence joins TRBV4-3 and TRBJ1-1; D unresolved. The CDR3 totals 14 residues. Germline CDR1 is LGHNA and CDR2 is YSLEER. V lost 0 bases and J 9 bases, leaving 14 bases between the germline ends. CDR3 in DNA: TGCGCCAGCAGCCAAGATCCCAATCGAGGGAAAGCTTTCTTT. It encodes CASSQDPNRGKAFF.